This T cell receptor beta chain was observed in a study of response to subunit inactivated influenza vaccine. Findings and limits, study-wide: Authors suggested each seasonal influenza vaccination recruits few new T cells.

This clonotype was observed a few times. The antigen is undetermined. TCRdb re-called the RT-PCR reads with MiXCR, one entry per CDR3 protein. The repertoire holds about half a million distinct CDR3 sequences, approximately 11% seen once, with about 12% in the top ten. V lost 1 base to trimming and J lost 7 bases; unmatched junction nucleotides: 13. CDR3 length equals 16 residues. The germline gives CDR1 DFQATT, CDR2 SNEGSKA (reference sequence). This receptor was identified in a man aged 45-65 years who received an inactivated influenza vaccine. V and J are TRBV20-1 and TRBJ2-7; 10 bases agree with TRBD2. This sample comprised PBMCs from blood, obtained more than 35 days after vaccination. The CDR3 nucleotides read TGCAGTGCTAGAGGGGCTTTGGGACTAGCGATGTGGGAGCAGTACTTC. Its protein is CSARGALGLAMWEQYF.